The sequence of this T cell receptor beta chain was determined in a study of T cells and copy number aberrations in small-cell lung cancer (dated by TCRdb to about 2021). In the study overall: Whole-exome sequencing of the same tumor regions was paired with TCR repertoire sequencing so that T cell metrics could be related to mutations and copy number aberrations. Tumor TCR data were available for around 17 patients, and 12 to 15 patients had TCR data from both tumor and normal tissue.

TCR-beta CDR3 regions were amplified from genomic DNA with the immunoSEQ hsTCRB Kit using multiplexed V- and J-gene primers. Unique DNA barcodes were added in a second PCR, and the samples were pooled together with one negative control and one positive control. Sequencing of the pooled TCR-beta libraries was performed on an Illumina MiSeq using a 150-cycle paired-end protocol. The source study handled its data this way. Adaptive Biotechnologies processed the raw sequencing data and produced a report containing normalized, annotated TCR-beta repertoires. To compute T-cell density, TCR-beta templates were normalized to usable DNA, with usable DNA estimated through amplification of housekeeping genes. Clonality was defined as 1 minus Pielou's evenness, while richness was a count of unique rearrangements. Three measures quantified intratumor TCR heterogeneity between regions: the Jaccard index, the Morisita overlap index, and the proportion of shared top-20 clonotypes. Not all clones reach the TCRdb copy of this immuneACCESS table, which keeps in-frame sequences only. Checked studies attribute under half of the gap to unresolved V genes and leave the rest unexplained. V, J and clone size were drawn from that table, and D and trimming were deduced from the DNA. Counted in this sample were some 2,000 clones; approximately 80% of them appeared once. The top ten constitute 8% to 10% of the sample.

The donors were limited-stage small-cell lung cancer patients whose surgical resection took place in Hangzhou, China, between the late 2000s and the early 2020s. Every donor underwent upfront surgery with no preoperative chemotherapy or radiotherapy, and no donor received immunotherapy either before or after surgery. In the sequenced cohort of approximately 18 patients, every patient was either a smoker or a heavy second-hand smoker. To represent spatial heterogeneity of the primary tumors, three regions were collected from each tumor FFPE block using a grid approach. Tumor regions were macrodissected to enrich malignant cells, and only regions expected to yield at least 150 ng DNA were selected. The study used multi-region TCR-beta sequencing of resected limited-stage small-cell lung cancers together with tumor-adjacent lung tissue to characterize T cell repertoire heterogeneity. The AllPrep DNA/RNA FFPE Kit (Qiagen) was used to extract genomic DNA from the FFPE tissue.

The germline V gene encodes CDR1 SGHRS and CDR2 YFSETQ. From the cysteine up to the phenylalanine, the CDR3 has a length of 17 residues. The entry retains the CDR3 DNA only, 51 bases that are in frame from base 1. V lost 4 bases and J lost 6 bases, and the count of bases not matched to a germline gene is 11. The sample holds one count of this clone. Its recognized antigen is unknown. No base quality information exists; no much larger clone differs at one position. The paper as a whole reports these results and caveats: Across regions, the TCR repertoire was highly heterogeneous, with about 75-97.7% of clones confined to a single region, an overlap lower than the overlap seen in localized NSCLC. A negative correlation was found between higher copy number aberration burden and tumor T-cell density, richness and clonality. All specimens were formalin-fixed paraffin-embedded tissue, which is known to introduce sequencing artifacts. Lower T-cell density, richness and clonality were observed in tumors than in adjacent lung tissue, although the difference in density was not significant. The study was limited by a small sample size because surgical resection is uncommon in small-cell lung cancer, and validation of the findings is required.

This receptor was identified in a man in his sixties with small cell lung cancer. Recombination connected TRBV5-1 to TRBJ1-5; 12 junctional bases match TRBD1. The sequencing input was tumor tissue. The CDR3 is CASSPSGTGGVSQPQHF. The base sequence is TGCGCCAGCAGCCCCTCCGGGACAGGGGGCGTAAGTCAGCCCCAGCATTTT.